This TCR beta chain is drawn from a study of T-cell reconstitution after alpha-beta-depleted transplantation in children. Findings and limits, study-wide: Reportedly, alpha-beta T cells present about two months post-transplant originated from several hundred expanded clones of graft origin. By one year post-transplant, T-cell counts and diversity largely arose from T cells that were newly produced. Some patients showed high day-60 TCRbeta diversity, which derived from surviving recipient T cells and thymic progenitors.

The CDR3 contains 15 residues. Germline CDR1 is LGHDT and CDR2 is YNNKEL (reference sequence). V lost 3 bases to trimming and J lost 1 base; unmatched junction nucleotides: 6. For this clonotype: Its matching antigen is unknown.

Unique molecular identifiers tagged the TCRbeta library. From the PCR reads, TCRdb called clonotypes with MiXCR, one entry per CDR3 protein. The table includes about 980,000 distinct CDR3 sequences, about 30% detected once. The clonotype was recovered from a boy younger than two who had a stem cell transplant for SCID, so the T cells may come from the graft donor. This rearrangement joins TRBV3-1 to TRBJ2-7, with 7 bases fitting TRBD1. The sequences come from PBMCs, mostly from graft donor cells, collected 360 days after TCRalphabeta/CD19-depleted stem cell transplant. The CDR3 DNA follows: TGTGCCAGCAGCCACAGGGGGAAGGTTTCCTACGAGCAGTACTTC. The encoded protein is CASSHRGKVSYEQYF.